A single T cell receptor beta chain is shown here with its context. The data belong to a study of CD8+ T cells in alopecia areata. Study overall: Treated patients swallowed 5 to 10 mg of oral tofacitinib twice daily.

Looked up from germline, CDR1 is SGHVS and CDR2 is FQNEAQ. Trimming took 4 bases from V and 9 from J; bases not matched to a gene: 3. This CDR3 has 11 residues. This sample's treatment: oral pan-JAK inhibitor, 5-10 mg twice daily. Reverse transcribed after extraction, RNA yielded cDNA as the sequencing template. Sequencing was performed with immunoSEQ multiplex PCR; in TCRdb, only in-frame clones are kept and a portion is missing. The profile shows around 140,000 clones, 86% of them singletons. The gene calls are TRBV7-8 and TRBJ2-7, with 7 bases aligning to TRBD1. The specimen was CD8+ T cells sorted from blood, collected at week 4, from a patient treated with tofacitinib. The TCR originated in a human donor with alopecia areata. The CDR3: CASSSGQLQYF. The CDR3 DNA is TGTGCCAGCAGCTCGGGACAGTTGCAGTACTTC.